This TCR beta chain was identified in a study of T cell changes during pregnancy in multiple sclerosis. The CDR3 loop spans 17 amino acids. The V gene end was trimmed by 3 bases and the J gene end by 7 bases; junction bases not matched to a gene: 13. Germline lookup yields CDR1 SGHDT and CDR2 YYEEEE. Repertoires were generated with immunoSEQ multiplex PCR, while TCRdb's copy carries only in-frame clones and drops some. Among more than 90,000 clones listed, about 92% were seen once. The chain joins TRBV5-6 to TRBJ2-1; TRBD2 aligns across 10 bases. This sample comprised peripheral blood, obtained in the first trimester of pregnancy. The clonotype comes from a female donor with multiple sclerosis, enrolled in a pregnancy study. The CDR3 is CASSSLILAAGGNEQFF. As DNA, the CDR3 is TGTGCCAGCAGCTCCCTCATCTTGGCAGCGGGAGGGAATGAGCAGTTCTTC.